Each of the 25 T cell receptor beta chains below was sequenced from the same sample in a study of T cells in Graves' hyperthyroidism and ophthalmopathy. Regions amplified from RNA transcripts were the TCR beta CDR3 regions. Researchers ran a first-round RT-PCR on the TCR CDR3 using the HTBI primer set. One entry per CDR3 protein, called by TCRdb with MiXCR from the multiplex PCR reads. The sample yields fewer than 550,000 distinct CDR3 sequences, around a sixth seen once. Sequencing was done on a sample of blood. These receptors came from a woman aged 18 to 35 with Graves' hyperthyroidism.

CDR3 residues: CASSPKPSVSANTGELFF. DNA for the CDR3: TGTGCCAGCAGCCCCAAGCCGTCGGTGTCGGCGAACACCGGGGAGCTGTTTTTT. The gene calls are TRBV4-2 and TRBJ2-2; D unresolved. Trimming removed 4 bases from V and 0 bases from J, with 18 bases in between. The CDR3 sequence is 18 residues long. The germline V gene encodes CDR1 LGHNA and CDR2 YNFKEQ.

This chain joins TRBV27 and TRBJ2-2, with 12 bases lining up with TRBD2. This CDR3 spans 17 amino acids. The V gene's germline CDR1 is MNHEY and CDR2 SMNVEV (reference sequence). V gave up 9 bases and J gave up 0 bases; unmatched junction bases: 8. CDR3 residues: CAREGTSGPPNTGELFF. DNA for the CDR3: TGTGCCAGGGAGGGGACTAGCGGGCCCCCGAACACCGGGGAGCTGTTTTTT.

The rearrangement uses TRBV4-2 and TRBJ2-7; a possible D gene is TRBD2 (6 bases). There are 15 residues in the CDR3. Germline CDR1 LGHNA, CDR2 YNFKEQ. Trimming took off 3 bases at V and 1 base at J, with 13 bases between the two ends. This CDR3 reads CASSQFLRESYEQYF. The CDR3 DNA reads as TGTGCCAGCAGCCAGTTCCTCCGGGAGTCCTACGAGCAGTACTTC.

CDR3 nucleotide sequence: TGTGCCAGCACCGAGCAGGCCCTTCCCTATTCCTACGAGCAGTACTTC. Its translation: CASTEQALPYSYEQYF. The chain links TRBV28 to TRBJ2-7; D gene uncertain. Germline CDR1 is MDHEN and CDR2 is SYDVKM. This CDR3 contains 16 residues. V lost 7 bases to trimming and J lost 1 base, with 20 bases between them.

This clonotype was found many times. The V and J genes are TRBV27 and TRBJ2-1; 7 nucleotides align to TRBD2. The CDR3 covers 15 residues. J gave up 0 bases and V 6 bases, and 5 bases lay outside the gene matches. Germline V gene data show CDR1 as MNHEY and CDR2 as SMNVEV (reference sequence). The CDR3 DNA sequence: TGTGCCAGCAGGAGCGGGGAGAGCTCCTACAATGAGCAGTTCTTC. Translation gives CASRSGESSYNEQFF.

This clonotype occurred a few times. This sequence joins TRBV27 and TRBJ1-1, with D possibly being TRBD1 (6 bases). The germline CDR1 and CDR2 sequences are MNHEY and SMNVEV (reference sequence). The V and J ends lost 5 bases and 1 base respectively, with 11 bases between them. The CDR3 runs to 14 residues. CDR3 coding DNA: TGTGCCAGCAGTCAAACGACAGGGAACACTGAAGCTTTCTTT. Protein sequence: CASSQTTGNTEAFF.

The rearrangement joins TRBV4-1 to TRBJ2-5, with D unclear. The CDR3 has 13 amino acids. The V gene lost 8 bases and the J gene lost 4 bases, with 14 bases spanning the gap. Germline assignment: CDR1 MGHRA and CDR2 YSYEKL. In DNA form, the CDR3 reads TGCGCCAGCGCGGCCGGTCGTGGAGAGACCCAGTACTTC. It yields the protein CASAAGRGETQYF.

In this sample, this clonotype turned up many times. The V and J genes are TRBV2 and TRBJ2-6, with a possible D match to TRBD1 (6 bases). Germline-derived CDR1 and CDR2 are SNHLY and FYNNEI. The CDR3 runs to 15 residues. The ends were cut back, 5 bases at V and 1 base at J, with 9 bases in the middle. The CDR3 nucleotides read TGTGCCAGCAGTAGGACAGCGTCTGGGGCCAACGTCCTGACTTTC. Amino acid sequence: CASSRTASGANVLTF.

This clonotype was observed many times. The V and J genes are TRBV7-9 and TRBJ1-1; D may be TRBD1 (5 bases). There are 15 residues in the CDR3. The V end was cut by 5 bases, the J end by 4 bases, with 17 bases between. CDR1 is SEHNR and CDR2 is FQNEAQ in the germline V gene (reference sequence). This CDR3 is CASSASGPRGTEAFF. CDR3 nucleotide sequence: TGTGCCAGCAGCGCATCGGGACCTAGGGGCACTGAAGCTTTCTTT.

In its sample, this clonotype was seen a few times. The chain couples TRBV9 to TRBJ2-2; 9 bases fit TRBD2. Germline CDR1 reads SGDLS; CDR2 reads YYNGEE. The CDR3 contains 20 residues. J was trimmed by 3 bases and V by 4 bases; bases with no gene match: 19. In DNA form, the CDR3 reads TGTGCCAGCAGCCGTTCGAGGGTGGCGGGGGGGCTGGGCGACACCGGGGAGCTGTTTTTT. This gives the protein CASSRSRVAGGLGDTGELFF.

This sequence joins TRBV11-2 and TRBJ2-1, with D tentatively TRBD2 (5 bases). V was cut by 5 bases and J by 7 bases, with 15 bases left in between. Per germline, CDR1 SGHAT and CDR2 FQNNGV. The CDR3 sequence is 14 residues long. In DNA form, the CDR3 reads TGTGCCAGCAGCGACGGGATTCACGGGAATGAGCAGTTCTTC. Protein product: CASSDGIHGNEQFF.

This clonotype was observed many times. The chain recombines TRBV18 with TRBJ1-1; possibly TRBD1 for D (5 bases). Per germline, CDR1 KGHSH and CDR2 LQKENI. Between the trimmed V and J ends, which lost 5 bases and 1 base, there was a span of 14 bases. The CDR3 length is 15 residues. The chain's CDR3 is CASSGAGTTNTEAFF. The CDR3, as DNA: TGTGCCAGCTCAGGAGCCGGGACTACGAACACTGAAGCTTTCTTT. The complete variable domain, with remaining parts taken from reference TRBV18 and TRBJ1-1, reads NAGVMQNPRHLVRRRGQEARLRCSPMKGHSHVYWYRQLPEEGLKFMVYLQKENIIDESGMPKERFSAEFPKEGPSILRIQQVVRGDSAAYFCASSGAGTTNTEAFFGQGTRLTVV.

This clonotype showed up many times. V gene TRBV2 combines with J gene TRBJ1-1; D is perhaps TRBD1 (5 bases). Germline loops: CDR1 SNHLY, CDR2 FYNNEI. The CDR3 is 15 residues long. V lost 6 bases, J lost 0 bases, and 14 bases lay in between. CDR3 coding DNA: TGTGCCAGCAGGTCCCGCGCAGGGATGAACACTGAAGCTTTCTTT. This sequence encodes CASRSRAGMNTEAFF.

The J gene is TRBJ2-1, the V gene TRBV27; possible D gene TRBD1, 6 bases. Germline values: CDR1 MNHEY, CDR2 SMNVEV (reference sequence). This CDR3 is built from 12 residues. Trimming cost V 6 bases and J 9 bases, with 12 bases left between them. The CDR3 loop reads CASSPGQFEQFF. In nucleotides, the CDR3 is TGTGCCAGCAGCCCCGGACAGTTTGAGCAGTTCTTC.

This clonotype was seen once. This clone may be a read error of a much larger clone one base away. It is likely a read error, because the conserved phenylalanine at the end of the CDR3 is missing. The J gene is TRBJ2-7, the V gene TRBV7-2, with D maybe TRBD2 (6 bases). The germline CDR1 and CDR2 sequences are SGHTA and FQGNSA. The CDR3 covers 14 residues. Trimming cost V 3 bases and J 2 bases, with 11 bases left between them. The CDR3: CASSLEGRTYEQYS. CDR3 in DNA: TGTGCCAGCAGCTTGGAGGGCCGAACCTACGAGCAGTACTCC.

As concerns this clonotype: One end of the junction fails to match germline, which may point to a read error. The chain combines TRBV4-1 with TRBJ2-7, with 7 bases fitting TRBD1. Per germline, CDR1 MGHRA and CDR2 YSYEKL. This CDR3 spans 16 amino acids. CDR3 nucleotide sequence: TGTGCCAGCAGCCAAGCTGGACAGGATAAAGGATACGAGCAGTACTTC. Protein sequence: CASSQAGQDKGYEQYF.

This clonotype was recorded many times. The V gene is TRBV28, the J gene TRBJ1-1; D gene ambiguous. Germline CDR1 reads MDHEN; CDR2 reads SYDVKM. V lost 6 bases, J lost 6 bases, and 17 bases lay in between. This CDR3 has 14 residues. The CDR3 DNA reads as TGTGCCAGCAGCCCTCCGGCCATGATCGCTGAAGCTTTCTTT. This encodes CASSPPAMIAEAFF.

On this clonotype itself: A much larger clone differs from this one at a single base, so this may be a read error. CDR3 sequence reads: CAGSPVHTPPEAFF. In DNA, the CDR3 is TGTGCCGGCAGTCCCGTCCACACCCCCCCAGAAGCTTTCTTT. The rearrangement links TRBV6-2 or TRBV6-3 to TRBJ1-1, with D unresolved. The length of the CDR3 is 14 residues. Germline V gene lookup returns CDR1 MNHEY and CDR2 SVGEGT.

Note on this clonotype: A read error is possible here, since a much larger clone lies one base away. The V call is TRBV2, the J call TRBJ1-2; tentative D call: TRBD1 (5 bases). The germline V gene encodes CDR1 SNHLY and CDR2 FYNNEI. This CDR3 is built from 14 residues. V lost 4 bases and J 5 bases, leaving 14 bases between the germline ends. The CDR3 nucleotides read TGTGCCAGCAGTGTCTCAGGGTTATTGTATGGCTACACCTTC. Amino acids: CASSVSGLLYGYTF.

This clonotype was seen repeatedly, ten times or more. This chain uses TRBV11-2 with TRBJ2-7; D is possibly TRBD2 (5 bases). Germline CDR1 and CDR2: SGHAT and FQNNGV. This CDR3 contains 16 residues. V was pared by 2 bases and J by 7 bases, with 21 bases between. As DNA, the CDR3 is TGTGCCAGCAGCTTACCCCTCCCCCCATTTCCGGGGGAGCAGTACTTC. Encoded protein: CASSLPLPPFPGEQYF.

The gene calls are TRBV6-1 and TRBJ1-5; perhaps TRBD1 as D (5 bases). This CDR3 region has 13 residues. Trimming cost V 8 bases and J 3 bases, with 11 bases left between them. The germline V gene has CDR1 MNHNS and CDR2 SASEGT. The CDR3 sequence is CASSTVDNQPQHF. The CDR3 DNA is TGTGCCAGCTCGACAGTAGACAATCAGCCCCAGCATTTT.

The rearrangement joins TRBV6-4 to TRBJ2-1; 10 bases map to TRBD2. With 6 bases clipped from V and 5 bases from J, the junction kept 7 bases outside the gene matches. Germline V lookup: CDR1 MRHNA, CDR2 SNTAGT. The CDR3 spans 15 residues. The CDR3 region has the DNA TGTGCCAGCAGCCCCGGAGCGGGGGGGAACAATGAGCAGTTCTTC. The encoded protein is CASSPGAGGNNEQFF.

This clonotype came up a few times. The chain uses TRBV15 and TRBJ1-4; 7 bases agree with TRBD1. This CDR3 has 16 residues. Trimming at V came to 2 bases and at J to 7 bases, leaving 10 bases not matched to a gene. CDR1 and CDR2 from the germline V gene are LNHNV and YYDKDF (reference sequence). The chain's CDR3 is CATSRYQDRESEKLFF. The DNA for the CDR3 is TGTGCCACCAGCAGATACCAAGACAGGGAGTCTGAAAAACTGTTTTTT.

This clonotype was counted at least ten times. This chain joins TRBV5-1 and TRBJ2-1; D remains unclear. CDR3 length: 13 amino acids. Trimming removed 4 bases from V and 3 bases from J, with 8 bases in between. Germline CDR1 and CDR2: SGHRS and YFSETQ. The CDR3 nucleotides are TGCGCCAGCAGCATGGCCGACTACAATGAGCAGTTCTTC. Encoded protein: CASSMADYNEQFF.

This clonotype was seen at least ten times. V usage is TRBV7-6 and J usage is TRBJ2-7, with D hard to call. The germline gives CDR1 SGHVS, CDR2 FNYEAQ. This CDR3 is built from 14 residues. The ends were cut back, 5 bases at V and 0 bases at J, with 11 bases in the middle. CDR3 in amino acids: CASSRSGLSYEQYF. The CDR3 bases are TGTGCCAGCAGCCGGAGTGGCCTCTCCTACGAGCAGTACTTC.